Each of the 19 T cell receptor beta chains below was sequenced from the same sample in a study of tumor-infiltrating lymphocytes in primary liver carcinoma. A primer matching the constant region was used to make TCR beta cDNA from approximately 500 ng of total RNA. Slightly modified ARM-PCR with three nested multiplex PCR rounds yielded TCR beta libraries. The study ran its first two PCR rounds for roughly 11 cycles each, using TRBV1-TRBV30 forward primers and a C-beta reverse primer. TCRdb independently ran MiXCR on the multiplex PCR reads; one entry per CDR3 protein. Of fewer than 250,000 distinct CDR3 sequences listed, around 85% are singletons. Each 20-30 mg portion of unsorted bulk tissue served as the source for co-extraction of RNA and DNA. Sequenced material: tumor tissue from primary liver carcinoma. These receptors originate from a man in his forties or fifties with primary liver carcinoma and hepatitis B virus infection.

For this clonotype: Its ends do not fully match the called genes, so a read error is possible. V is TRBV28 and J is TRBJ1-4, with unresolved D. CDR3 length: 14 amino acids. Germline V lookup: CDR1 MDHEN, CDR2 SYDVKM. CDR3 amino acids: CTSSLPGINEKLFF. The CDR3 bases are TGTACCAGCAGCTTACCCGGGATTAATGAAAAACTTTTTTTT. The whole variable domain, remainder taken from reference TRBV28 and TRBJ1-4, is DVKVTQSSRYLVKRTGEKVFLECVQDMDHENMFWYRQDPGLGLRLIYFSYDVKMKEKGDIPEGYSVSREKKERFSLILESASTNQTSMYLCTSSLPGINEKLFFGSGTQLSVL.

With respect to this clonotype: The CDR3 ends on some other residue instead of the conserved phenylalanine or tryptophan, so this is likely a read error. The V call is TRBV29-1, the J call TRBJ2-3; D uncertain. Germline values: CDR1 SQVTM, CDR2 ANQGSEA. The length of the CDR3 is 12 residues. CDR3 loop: CSVVMGTDTQYC. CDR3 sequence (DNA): TGCAGCGTTGTGATGGGCACAGATACACAGTATTGT.

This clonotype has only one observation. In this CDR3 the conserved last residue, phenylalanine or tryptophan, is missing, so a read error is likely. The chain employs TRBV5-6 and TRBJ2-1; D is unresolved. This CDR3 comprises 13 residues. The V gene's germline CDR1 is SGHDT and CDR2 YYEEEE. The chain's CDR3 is CASSFGPYIEQFV. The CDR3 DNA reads TGTGCCAGCAGCTTCGGTCCTTACATTGAGCAGTTCGTC.

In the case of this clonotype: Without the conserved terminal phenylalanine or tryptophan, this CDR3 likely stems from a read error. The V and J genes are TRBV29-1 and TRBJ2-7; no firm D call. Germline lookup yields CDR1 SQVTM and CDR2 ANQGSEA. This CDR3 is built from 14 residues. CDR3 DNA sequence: TGCAGCCTTGAAGACTCCTCTCCCTCCTACGAGCAGTACTCC. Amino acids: CSLEDSSPSYEQYS.

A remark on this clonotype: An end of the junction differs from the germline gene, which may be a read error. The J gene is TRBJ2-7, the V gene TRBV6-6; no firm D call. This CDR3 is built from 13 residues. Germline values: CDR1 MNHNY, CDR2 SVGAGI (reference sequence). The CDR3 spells CTSIPRLVYEQYF. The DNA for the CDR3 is TGTACCAGCATCCCCCGTTTGGTATACGAGCAGTACTTC.

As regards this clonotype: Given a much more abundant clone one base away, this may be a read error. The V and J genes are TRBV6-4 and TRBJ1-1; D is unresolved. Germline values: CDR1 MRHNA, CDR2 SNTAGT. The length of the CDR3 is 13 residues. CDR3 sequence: CGSSVGVNTEAFF. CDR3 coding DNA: TGTGGCAGCAGTGTCGGGGTGAACACTGAAGCTTTCTTT.

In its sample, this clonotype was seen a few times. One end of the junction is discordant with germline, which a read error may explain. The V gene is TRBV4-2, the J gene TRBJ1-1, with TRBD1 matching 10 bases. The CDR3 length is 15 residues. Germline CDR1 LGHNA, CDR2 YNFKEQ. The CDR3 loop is CASSQEVTGGTEVFF. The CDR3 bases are TGTGCCAGCAGCCAAGAAGTGACAGGGGGCACTGAAGTTTTCTTT.

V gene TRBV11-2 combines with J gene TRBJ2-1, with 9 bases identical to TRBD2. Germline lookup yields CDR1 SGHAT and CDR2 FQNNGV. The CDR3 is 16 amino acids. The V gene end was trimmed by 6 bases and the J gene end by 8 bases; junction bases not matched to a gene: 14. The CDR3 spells CASRSSGSPQSYEQFF. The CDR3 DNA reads TGTGCCAGCAGAAGTAGCGGGAGTCCACAGAGCTATGAGCAGTTCTTC.

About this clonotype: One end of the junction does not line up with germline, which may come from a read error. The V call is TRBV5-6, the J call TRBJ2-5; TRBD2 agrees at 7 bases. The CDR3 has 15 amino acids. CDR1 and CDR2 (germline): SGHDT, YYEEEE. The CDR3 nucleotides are TGTGCCAGCAACTTGCTAGTGGGAGGGCGCGAGACCCAGTACTTC. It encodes CASNLLVGGRETQYF.

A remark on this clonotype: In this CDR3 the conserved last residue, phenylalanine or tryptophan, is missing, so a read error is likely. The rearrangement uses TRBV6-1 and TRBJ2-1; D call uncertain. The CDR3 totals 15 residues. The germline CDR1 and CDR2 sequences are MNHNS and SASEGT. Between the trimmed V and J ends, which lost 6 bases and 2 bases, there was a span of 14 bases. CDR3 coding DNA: TGTGCCAGCAGCCTGGAACGGCACACCTACAATGAGCAGTTCTTA. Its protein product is CASSLERHTYNEQFL.

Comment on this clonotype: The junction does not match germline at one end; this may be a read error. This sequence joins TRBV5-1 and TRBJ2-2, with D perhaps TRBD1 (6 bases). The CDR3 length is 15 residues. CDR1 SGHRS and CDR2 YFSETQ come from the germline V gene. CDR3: CASSDRIPNTGELFF. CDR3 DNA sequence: TGCGCCAGCAGCGACAGGATCCCTAACACCGGGGAGCTTTTTTTT.

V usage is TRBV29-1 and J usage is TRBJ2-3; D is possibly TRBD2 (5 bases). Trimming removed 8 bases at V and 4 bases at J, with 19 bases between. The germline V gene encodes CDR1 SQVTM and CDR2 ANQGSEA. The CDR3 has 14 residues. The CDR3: CSLSGIGASDTQYF. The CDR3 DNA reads TGCAGCCTTTCCGGGATAGGAGCGTCAGATACGCAGTATTTT.

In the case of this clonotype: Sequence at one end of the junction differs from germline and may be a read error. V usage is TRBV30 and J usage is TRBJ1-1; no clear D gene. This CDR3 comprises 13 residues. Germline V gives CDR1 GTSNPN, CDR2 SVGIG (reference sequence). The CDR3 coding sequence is TGTGCCTGGAGAGCGGATAGGAGGAGTGAAGCTTTATTT. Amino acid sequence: CAWRADRRSEALF. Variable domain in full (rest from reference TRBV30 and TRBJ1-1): SQTIHQWPATLVQPVGSPLSLECTVEGTSNPNLYWYRQAAGRGLQLLFYSVGIGQISSEVPQNLSASRPQDRQFILSSKKLLLSDSGFYLCAWRADRRSEALFGQGTRLTVV.

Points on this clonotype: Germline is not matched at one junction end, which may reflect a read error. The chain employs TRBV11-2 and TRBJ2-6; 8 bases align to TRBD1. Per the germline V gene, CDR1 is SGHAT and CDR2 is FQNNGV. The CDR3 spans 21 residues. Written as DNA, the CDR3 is TGTGCCAACAGCATGGGGGGAGACAGGGGCATATCCCTCCCTGGGGCCAACGTCCTGACTTTC. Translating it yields CANSMGGDRGISLPGANVLTF.

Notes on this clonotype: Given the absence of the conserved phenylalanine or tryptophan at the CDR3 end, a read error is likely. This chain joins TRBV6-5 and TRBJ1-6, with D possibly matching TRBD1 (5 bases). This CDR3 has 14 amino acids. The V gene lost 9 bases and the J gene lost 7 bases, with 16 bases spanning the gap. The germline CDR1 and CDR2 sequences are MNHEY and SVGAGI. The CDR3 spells CASSPEDTNSPLHS. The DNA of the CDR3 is TGTGCCAGTAGTCCTGAGGACACAAATTCACCCCTCCACTCT.

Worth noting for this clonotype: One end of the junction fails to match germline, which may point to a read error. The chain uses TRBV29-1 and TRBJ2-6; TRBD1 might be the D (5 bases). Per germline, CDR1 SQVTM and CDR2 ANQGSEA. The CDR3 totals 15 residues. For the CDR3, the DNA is TGCGGCGTTGGTGGGGCAGACTCTGGGGCCAGCGTCCTGACTTTC. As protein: CGVGGADSGASVLTF.

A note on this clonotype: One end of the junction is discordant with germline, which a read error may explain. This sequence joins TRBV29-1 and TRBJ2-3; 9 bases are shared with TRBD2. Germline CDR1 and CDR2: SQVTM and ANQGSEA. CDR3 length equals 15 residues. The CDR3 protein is CSVSETSGRGDTQYF. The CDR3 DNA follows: TGCAGCGTCTCCGAGACTAGCGGTCGGGGAGATACACAGTATTTT.

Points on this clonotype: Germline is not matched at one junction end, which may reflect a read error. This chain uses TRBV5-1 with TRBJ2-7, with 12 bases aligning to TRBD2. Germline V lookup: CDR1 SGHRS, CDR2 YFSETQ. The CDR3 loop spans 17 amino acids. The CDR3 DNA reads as TGCGCAAGCAGCCGGACTAGCGGGACGGTAGGGTCCTACGAGCAGTACTTC. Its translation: CASSRTSGTVGSYEQYF. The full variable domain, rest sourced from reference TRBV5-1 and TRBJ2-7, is KAGVTQTPRYLIKTRGQQVTLSCSPISGHRSVSWYQQTPGQGLQFLFEYFSETQRNKGNFPGRFSGRQFSNSRSEMNVSTLELGDSALYLCASSRTSGTVGSYEQYFGPGTRLTVT.

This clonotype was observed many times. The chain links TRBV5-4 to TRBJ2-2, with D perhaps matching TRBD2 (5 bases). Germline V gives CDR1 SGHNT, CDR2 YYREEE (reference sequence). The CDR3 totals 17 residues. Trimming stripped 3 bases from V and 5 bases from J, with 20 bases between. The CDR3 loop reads CASSSTWAGSGTGELFF. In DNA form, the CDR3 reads TGTGCCAGCAGCTCTACCTGGGCGGGCTCGGGGACCGGGGAGCTGTTTTTT.